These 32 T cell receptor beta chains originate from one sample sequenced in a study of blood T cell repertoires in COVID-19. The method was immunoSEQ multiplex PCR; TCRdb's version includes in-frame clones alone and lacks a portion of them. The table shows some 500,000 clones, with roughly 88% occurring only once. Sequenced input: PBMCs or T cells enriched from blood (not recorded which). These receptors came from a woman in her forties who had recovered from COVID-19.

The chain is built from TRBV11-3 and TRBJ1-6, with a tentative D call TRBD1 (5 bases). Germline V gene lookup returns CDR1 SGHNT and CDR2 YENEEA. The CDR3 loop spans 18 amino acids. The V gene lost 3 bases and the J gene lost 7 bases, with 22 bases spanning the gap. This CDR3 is CASSFRGVEHELNSPLHF. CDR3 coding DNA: TGTGCCAGCAGCTTTCGGGGGGTGGAACACGAACTCAATTCACCCCTCCACTTT. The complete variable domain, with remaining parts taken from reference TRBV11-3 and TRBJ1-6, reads EAGVVQSPRYKIIEKKQPVAFWCNPISGHNTLYWYLQNLGQGPELLIRYENEEAVDDSQLPKDRFSAERLKGVDSTLKIQPAELGDSAVYLCASSFRGVEHELNSPLHFGNGTRLTVT.

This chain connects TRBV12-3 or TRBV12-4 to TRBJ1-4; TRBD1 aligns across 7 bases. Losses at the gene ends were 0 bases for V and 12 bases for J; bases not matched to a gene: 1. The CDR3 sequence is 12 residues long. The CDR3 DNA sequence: TGTGCCAGCAGTTTAGCAGACAGGGAACTGTTTTTT. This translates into CASSLADRELFF.

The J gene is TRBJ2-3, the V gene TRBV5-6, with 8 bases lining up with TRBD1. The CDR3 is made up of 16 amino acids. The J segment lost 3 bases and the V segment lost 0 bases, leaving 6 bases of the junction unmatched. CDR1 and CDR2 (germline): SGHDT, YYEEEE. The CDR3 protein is CASSLGWTGTTDTQYF. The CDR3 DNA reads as TGTGCCAGCAGCTTGGGGTGGACAGGGACGACAGATACGCAGTATTTT.

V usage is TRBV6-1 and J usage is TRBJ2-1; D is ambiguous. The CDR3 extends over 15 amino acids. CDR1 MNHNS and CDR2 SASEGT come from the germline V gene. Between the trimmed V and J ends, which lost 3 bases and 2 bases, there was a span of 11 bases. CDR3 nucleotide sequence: TGTGCCAGCAGTGACGAAGGCGGTCCCTACAATGAGCAGTTCTTC. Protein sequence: CASSDEGGPYNEQFF.

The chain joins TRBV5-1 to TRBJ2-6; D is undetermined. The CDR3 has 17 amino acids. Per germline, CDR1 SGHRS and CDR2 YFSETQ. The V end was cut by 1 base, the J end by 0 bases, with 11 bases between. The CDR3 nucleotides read TGCGCCAGCAGCTTGCGAGCCGAATCCTCTGGGGCCAACGTCCTGACTTTC. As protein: CASSLRAESSGANVLTF.

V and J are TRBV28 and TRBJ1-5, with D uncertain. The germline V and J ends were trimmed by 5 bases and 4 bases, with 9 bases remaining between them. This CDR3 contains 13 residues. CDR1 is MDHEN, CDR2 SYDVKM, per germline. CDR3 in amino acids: CASSKSLNQPQHF. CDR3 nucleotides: TGTGCCAGCAGTAAAAGCCTAAATCAGCCCCAGCATTTT.

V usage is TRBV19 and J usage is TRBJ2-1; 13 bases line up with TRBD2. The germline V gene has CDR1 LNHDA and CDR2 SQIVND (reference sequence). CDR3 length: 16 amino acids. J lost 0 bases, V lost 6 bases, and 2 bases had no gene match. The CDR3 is CASRTSGRASYNEQFF. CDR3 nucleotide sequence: TGTGCCAGTAGAACTAGCGGGAGGGCCTCCTACAATGAGCAGTTCTTC. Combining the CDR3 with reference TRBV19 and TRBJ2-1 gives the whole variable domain DGGITQSPKYLFRKEGQNVTLSCEQNLNHDAMYWYRQDPGQGLRLIYYSQIVNDFQKGDIAEGYSVSREKKESFPLTVTSAQKNPTAFYLCASRTSGRASYNEQFFGPGTRLTVL.

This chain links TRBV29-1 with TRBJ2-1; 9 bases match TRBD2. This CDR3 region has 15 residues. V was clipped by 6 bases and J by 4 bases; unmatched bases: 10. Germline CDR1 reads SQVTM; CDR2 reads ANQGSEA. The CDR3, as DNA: TGCAGCGTGACACCTCCTAGCGGGACTTACAATGAGCAGTTCTTC. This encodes CSVTPPSGTYNEQFF.

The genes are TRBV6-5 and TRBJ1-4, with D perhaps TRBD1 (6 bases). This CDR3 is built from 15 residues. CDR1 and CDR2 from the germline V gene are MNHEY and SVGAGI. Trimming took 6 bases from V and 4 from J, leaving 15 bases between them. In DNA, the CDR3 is TGTGCCAGCAGCATCACACAGGGTCTTAATGAAAAACTGTTTTTT. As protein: CASSITQGLNEKLFF.

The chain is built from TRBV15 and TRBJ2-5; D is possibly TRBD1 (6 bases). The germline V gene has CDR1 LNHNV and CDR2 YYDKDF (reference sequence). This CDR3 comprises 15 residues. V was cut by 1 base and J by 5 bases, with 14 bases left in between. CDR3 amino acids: CATSRGQDLRETQYF. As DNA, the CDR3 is TGTGCCACCAGCAGAGGACAGGATCTCAGGGAGACCCAGTACTTC. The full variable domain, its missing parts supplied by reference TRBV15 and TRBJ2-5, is DAMVIQNPRYQVTQFGKPVTLSCSQTLNHNVMYWYQQKSSQAPKLLFHYYDKDFNNEADTPDNFQSRRPNTSFCFLDIRSPGLGDTAMYLCATSRGQDLRETQYFGPGTRLLVL.

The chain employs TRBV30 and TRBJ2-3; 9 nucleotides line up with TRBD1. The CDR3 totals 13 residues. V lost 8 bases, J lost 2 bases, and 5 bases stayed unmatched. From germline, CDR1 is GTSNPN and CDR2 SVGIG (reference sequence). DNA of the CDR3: TGTGCCCGGGGGACAGGGAACACAGATACGCAGTATTTT. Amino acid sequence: CARGTGNTDTQYF.

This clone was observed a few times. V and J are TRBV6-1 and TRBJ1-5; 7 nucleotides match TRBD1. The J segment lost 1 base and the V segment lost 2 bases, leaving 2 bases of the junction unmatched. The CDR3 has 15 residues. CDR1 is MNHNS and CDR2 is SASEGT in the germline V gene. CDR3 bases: TGTGCCAGCAGTGAACAGGGGGAGAGCAATCAGCCCCAGCATTTT. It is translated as CASSEQGESNQPQHF.

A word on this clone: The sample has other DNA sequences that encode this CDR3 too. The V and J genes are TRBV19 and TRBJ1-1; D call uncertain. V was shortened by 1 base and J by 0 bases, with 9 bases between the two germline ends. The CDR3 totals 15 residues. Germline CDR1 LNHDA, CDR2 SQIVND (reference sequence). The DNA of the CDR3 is TGTGCCAGTAGTATAGGTTCATCCATGAACACTGAAGCTTTCTTT. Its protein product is CASSIGSSMNTEAFF.

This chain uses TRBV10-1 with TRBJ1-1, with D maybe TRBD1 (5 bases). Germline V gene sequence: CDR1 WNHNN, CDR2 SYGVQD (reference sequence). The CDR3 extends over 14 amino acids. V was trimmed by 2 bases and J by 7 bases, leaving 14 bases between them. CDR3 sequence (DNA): TGCGCCAGCAGTGAGAGGCAGGGTTCGTATGAAGCTTTCTTT. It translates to CASSERQGSYEAFF.

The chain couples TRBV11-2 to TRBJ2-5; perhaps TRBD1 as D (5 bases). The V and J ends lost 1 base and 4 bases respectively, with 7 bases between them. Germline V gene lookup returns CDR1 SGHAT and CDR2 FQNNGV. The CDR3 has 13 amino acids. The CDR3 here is CASSLVGVETQYF. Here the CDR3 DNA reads TGTGCCAGCAGCTTAGTAGGGGTAGAGACCCAGTACTTC.

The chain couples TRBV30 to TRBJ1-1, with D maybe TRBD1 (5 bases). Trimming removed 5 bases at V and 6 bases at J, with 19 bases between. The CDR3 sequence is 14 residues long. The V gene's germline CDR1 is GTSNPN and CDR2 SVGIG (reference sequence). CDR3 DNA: TGTGCCTGGGGGCACGAGAACAGGAAAGCTGAAGCTTTCTTT. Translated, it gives CAWGHENRKAEAFF.

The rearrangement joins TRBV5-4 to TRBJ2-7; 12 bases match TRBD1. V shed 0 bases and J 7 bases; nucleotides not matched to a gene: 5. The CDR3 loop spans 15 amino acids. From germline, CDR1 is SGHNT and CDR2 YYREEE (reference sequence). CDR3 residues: CASSLAGQGAWEQYF. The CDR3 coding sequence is TGTGCCAGCAGCTTGGCGGGACAGGGGGCTTGGGAGCAGTACTTC.

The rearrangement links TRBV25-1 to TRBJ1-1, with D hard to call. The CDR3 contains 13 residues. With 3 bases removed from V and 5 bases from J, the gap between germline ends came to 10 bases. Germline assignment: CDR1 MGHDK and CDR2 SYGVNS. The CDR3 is CASSDWRETEAFF. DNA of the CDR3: TGTGCCAGCAGTGATTGGAGGGAGACTGAAGCTTTCTTT.

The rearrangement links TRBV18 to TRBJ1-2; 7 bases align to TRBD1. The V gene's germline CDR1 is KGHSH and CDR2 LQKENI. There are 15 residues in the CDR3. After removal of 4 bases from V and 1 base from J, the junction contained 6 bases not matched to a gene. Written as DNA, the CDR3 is TGTGCCAGCTCACTCCGCCAGGGGGTTAACTATGGCTACACCTTC. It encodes CASSLRQGVNYGYTF.

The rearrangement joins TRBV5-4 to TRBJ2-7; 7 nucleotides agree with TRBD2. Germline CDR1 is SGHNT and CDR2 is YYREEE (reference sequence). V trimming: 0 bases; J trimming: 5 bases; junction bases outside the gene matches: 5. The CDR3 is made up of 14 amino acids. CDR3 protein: CASSLDGTTDEQYF. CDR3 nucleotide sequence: TGTGCCAGCAGCTTGGACGGGACTACGGACGAGCAGTACTTC.

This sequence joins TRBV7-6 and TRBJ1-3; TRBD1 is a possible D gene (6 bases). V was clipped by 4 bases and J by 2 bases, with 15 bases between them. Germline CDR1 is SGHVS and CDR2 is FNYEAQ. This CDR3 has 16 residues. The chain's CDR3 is CASSSGRGIPGNTIYF. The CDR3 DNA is TGTGCCAGCAGCTCGGGGAGGGGGATCCCTGGAAACACCATATATTTT.

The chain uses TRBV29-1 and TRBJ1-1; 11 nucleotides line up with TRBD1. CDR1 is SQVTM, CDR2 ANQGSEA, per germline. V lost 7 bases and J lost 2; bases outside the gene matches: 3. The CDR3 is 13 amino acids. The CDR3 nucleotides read TGCAGCGCAGGACAGGGGGCCAACACTGAAGCTTTCTTT. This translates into CSAGQGANTEAFF. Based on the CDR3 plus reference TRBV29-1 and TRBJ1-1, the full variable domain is SAVISQKPSRDICQRGTSLTIQCQVDSQVTMMFWYRQQPGQSLTLIATANQGSEATYESGFVIDKFPISRPNLTFSTLTVSNMSPEDSSIYLCSAGQGANTEAFFGQGTRLTVV.

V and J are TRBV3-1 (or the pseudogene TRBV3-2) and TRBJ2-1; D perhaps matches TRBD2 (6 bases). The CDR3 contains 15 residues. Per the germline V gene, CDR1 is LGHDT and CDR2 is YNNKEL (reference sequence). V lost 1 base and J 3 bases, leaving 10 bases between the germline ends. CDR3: CASSQGTTYYNEQFF. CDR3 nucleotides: TGTGCCAGCAGCCAAGGGACTACCTACTACAATGAGCAGTTCTTC.

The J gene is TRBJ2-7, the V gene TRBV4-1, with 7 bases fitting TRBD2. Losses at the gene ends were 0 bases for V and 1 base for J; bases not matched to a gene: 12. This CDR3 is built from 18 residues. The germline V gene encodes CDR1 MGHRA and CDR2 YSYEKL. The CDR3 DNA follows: TGCGCCAGCAGCCAAGATCACCTAGGGCTAGCGGCATCCTACGAGCAGTACTTC. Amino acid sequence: CASSQDHLGLAASYEQYF.

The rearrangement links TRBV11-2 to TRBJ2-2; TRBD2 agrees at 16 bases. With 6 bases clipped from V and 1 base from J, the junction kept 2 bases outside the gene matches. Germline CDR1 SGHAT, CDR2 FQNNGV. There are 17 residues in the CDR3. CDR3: CASRGLAGGKNTGELFF. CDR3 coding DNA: TGTGCCAGCAGGGGACTAGCGGGAGGGAAGAACACCGGGGAGCTGTTTTTT.

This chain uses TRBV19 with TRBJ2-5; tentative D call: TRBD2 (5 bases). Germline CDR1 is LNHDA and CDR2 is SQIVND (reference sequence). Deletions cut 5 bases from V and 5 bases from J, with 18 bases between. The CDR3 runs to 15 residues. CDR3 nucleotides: TGTGCCAGTAGTCCGCAGAGAGGGAAGTCGGAGACCCAGTACTTC. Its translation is CASSPQRGKSETQYF.

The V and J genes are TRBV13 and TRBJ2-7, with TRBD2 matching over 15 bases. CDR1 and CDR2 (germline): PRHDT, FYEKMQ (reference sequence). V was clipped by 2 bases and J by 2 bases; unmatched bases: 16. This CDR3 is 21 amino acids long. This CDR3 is CASSLKHTSSGLAGGPYEQYF. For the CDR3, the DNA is TGTGCCAGCAGCTTAAAGCATACGTCGTCAGGACTAGCGGGAGGGCCCTACGAGCAGTACTTC.

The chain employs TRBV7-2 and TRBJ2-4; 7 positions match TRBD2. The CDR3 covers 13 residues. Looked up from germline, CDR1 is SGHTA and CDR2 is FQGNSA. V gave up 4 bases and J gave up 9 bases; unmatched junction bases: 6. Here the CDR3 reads CASSWGRVGIQYF. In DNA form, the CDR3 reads TGTGCCAGCAGCTGGGGGAGGGTCGGCATTCAGTACTTC. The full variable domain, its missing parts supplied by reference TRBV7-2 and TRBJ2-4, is GAGVSQSPSNKVTEKGKDVELRCDPISGHTALYWYRQSLGQGLEFLIYFQGNSAPDKSGLPSDRFSAERTGGSVSTLTIQRTQQEDSAVYLCASSWGRVGIQYFGAGTRLSVL.

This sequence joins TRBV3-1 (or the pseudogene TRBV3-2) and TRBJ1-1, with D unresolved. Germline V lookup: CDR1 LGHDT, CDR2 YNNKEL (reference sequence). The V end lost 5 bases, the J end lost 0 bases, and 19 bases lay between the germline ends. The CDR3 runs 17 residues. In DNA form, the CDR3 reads TGTGCCAGCAGCTCGAGAGCGCCGGGATTCCTGAACACTGAAGCTTTCTTT. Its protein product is CASSSRAPGFLNTEAFF.

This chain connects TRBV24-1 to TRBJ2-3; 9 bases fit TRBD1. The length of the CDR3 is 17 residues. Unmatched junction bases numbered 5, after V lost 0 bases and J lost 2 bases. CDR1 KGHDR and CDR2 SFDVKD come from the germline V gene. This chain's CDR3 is CATSDLTGGSNTDTQYF. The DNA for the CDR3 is TGTGCCACCAGTGATTTGACAGGGGGCTCAAACACAGATACGCAGTATTTT.

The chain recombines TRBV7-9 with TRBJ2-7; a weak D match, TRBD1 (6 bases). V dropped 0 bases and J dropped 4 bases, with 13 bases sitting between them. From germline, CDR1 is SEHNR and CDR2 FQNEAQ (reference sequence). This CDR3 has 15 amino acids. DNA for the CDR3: TGTGCCAGCAGCTTAGCGGGGGCCGTCTGGTACGAGCAGTACTTC. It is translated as CASSLAGAVWYEQYF.

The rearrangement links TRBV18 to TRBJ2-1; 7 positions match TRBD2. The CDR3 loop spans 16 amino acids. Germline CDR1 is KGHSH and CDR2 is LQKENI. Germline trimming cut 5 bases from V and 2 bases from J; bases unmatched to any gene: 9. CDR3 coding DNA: TGTGCCAGCTCATCGAGGGAGGGTAAGGCCTACAATGAGCAGTTCTTC. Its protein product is CASSSREGKAYNEQFF.